These 19 T cell receptor beta chains came from one sample sequenced in a study of cytomegalovirus exposure and HLA in healthy donors. The PCR employed 60 Vbeta primers together with 13 Jbeta primers. Clones were sequenced by immunoSEQ multiplex PCR, and TCRdb holds only the in-frame ones, with some missing. Of 200,000 to 250,000 clones in the sample, around 83% are singletons; the top ten hold roughly a tenth. The sequencing sample was made of PBMCs. All receptors come from a woman aged 50 to 60 in good health and CMV-seropositive.

V and J are TRBV5-1 and TRBJ1-3; TRBD1 agrees at 7 bases. Germline loops: CDR1 SGHRS, CDR2 YFSETQ. Germline trimming cut 4 bases from V and 6 bases from J; bases unmatched to any gene: 7. The CDR3 runs to 14 residues. The CDR3 region has the DNA TGCGCCAGCAGCGCGGGACAGACAGTAAACACCATATATTTT. It specifies CASSAGQTVNTIYF. Complete variable domain (other parts from reference TRBV5-1 and TRBJ1-3): KAGVTQTPRYLIKTRGQQVTLSCSPISGHRSVSWYQQTPGQGLQFLFEYFSETQRNKGNFPGRFSGRQFSNSRSEMNVSTLELGDSALYLCASSAGQTVNTIYFGEGSWLTVV.

There are a few counts of this clone. The chain combines TRBV6-1 with TRBJ2-7; TRBD1 agrees at 11 bases. This CDR3 region has 15 residues. V gave up 6 bases and J gave up 4 bases; unmatched junction bases: 8. The germline V gene has CDR1 MNHNS and CDR2 SASEGT. CDR3 protein: CASSAGTGGVYEQYF. The CDR3 DNA sequence: TGTGCCAGCAGCGCCGGGACAGGGGGAGTATACGAGCAGTACTTC.

The genes are TRBV5-4 and TRBJ2-5; D unresolved. The assigned J gene may be wrong: the sequence end matches TRBJ2-7 better. Germline V lookup: CDR1 SGHNT, CDR2 YYREEE (reference sequence). This CDR3 has 11 residues. The CDR3 DNA follows: TGTGCCAGCAGCTTCTACTACGAGCAGTACTTC. Protein sequence: CASSFYYEQYF.

V gene TRBV27 combines with J gene TRBJ1-4; D uncertain. This CDR3 is built from 13 residues. In germline, CDR1 is MNHEY, CDR2 SMNVEV (reference sequence). The V end lost 3 bases, the J end lost 1 base, and 3 bases lay between the germline ends. The CDR3 loop reads CASSFRTNEKLFF. For the CDR3, the DNA is TGTGCCAGCAGTTTCAGAACTAATGAAAAACTGTTTTTT.

This sequence joins TRBV6-1 and TRBJ1-5; D gene uncertain. The germline V and J ends were trimmed by 4 bases and 6 bases, with 16 bases remaining between them. CDR3 size: 15 residues. CDR1 is MNHNS, CDR2 SASEGT, per germline. This CDR3 reads CASSAPLGEGQPQHF. CDR3 nucleotides: TGTGCCAGCAGTGCCCCCCTCGGGGAGGGTCAGCCCCAGCATTTT.

The V gene is TRBV7-2, the J gene TRBJ2-1; 10 nucleotides match TRBD2. Germline CDR1 and CDR2: SGHTA and FQGNSA. V was pared by 5 bases and J by 9 bases, with 4 bases of the junction left unmatched. The CDR3 totals 13 residues. The CDR3 loop reads CASSRSGGGEQFF. The DNA for the CDR3 is TGTGCCAGCAGCCGGAGCGGGGGGGGTGAGCAGTTCTTC.

The chain uses TRBV5-1 and TRBJ2-1, with 9 positions matching TRBD1. The CDR3 runs to 17 residues. The V segment lost 0 bases and the J segment 4 bases; nucleotides outside the gene matches: 8. Germline loops: CDR1 SGHRS, CDR2 YFSETQ. CDR3 residues: CASSLGTGQGEYNEQFF. CDR3 nucleotide sequence: TGCGCCAGCAGCTTGGGGACGGGACAGGGAGAATACAATGAGCAGTTCTTC.

This clone showed up just once. The rearrangement uses TRBV9 and TRBJ2-1, with TRBD2 matching 10 bases. V lost 3 bases to trimming and J lost 16 bases; unmatched junction nucleotides: 10. The CDR3 contains 13 residues. CDR1 is SGDLS, CDR2 YYNGEE, per germline. The CDR3 sequence: CASSEGAGGHKFF. The CDR3 coding sequence is TGTGCCAGCAGCGAAGGAGCGGGGGGGCACAAATTCTTC.

V is TRBV27 and J is TRBJ2-1; no clear D gene. With 5 bases removed from V and 0 bases from J, the gap between germline ends came to 11 bases. This CDR3 comprises 15 residues. CDR1 is MNHEY, CDR2 SMNVEV, per germline (reference sequence). The CDR3 reads CASSARIPSYNEQFF. In DNA form, the CDR3 reads TGTGCCAGCAGTGCTAGAATTCCCTCCTACAATGAGCAGTTCTTC.

This clone showed up just once. V gene TRBV18 combines with J gene TRBJ2-6; the D gene is possibly TRBD1 (6 bases). The CDR3 runs 16 residues. The V end lost 3 bases, the J end lost 2 bases, and 11 bases lay between the germline ends. Germline CDR1 and CDR2: KGHSH and LQKENI. The CDR3 sequence is CASSPQTGTGANVLTF. The CDR3 DNA reads as TGTGCCAGCTCACCGCAAACAGGGACTGGGGCCAACGTCCTGACTTTC.

V usage is TRBV5-1 and J usage is TRBJ2-5; a weak D match, TRBD1 (5 bases). Trimming took 7 bases from V and 5 from J, leaving 18 bases between them. The CDR3 covers 14 residues. The germline gives CDR1 SGHRS, CDR2 YFSETQ. The CDR3: CASGRQGGGETQYF. The CDR3 DNA follows: TGCGCCAGCGGAAGGCAGGGTGGTGGCGAGACCCAGTACTTC. Full variable domain (outside the CDR3, taken from reference TRBV5-1 and TRBJ2-5): KAGVTQTPRYLIKTRGQQVTLSCSPISGHRSVSWYQQTPGQGLQFLFEYFSETQRNKGNFPGRFSGRQFSNSRSEMNVSTLELGDSALYLCASGRQGGGETQYFGPGTRLLVL.

The J gene is TRBJ2-7, the V gene TRBV4-3; perhaps TRBD2 as D (6 bases). Trimming stripped 4 bases from V and 0 bases from J, with 22 bases between. This CDR3 is 18 amino acids long. Germline V CDR1 and CDR2: LGHNA, YSLEER. The DNA for the CDR3 is TGCGCCAGCAGCCTTAGGCGGTCCCGCGGGGTGAGCTCCTACGAGCAGTACTTC. Protein product: CASSLRRSRGVSSYEQYF.

The chain is built from TRBV2 and TRBJ2-5; D is possibly TRBD1 (5 bases). There are 13 residues in the CDR3. Germline-derived CDR1 and CDR2 are SNHLY and FYNNEI. Trimming took 5 bases from V and 11 from J, leaving 18 bases between them. The CDR3 sequence is CASSPGPSGEQYF. CDR3 nucleotide sequence: TGTGCCAGCAGTCCAGGGCCTTCGGGTGAGCAGTACTTC.

This rearrangement joins TRBV9 to TRBJ2-1, with D unclear. V was shortened by 3 bases and J by 7 bases, with 11 bases between the two germline ends. The length of the CDR3 is 13 residues. The germline V gene has CDR1 SGDLS and CDR2 YYNGEE. Here the CDR3 DNA reads TGTGCCAGCAGCGCGGGTGTCGGGAATGAGCAGTTCTTC. Amino acid sequence: CASSAGVGNEQFF.

The CDR3 reads CASSLGGGDEKLFF. CDR3 sequence (DNA): TGCGCCAGCAGCTTAGGAGGGGGCGATGAAAAACTGTTTTTT. The genes are TRBV5-1 and TRBJ1-4; 7 bases fit TRBD1. CDR1 is SGHRS, CDR2 YFSETQ, per germline. The J segment lost 6 bases and the V segment lost 2 bases, leaving 4 bases of the junction unmatched. The CDR3 loop spans 14 amino acids.

On this clone itself: The sample carries other DNA sequences with the same CDR3. The V call is TRBV19, the J call TRBJ2-1; TRBD2 agrees at 13 bases. CDR3 length equals 16 residues. The V and J ends lost 1 base and 5 bases, in that order; junction bases with no gene match: 2. Germline V CDR1 and CDR2: LNHDA, SQIVND (reference sequence). CDR3 in amino acids: CASSIAGLAGNNEQFF. CDR3 sequence (DNA): TGTGCCAGTAGTATAGCGGGACTAGCGGGAAACAATGAGCAGTTCTTC.

The gene calls are TRBV7-2 and TRBJ1-2, with a weak D call TRBD1 (5 bases). The length of the CDR3 is 15 residues. V lost 7 bases and J 1 base, leaving 16 bases between the germline ends. Germline V gene data show CDR1 as SGHTA and CDR2 as FQGNSA. CDR3 nucleotide sequence: TGTGCCAGCATCCTAGGGGCCCAAGATAACTATGGCTACACCTTC. Translating gives CASILGAQDNYGYTF.

This sequence joins TRBV19 and TRBJ2-6; 7 nucleotides agree with TRBD1. Trimming at V came to 7 bases and at J to 0 bases, leaving 12 bases not matched to a gene. The CDR3 spans 18 residues. Per the germline V gene, CDR1 is LNHDA and CDR2 is SQIVND (reference sequence). CDR3 nucleotide sequence: TGTGCCAGTACCAACGCCGAGGGGGCTCCCTCTGGGGCCAACGTCCTGACTTTC. It is translated as CASTNAEGAPSGANVLTF.

The V and J genes are TRBV4-1 and TRBJ1-1; 8 bases fit TRBD1. The CDR3 runs to 15 residues. Per germline, CDR1 MGHRA and CDR2 YSYEKL. V dropped 6 bases and J dropped 4; count of bases not matched to a gene: 10. The CDR3 DNA sequence: TGCGCCAGCAGAACGGTGGTACAGGGGGTCACTGAAGCTTTCTTT. Encoded protein: CASRTVVQGVTEAFF.